A single sample gave rise to the 8 T cell receptor beta chains below, sequenced in a study of T cells in Graves' hyperthyroidism and ophthalmopathy. RNA transcripts served as the template for amplifying TCR beta CDR3 regions. With the HTBI primer set, the TCR CDR3 went through a first round of RT-PCR. TCRdb fed the multiplex PCR reads into MiXCR, producing one record per CDR3 protein. The table includes about 600,000 distinct CDR3 sequences, more than 12% detected once. Material: blood. The receptors derive from a woman between 50 and 59 years old with Graves' ophthalmopathy.

At least ten counts were recorded for this clonotype. This chain uses TRBV28 with TRBJ1-2; tentative D call: TRBD1 (5 bases). This CDR3 contains 15 residues. Per germline, CDR1 MDHEN and CDR2 SYDVKM. V was cut by 4 bases and J by 1 base, with 13 bases left in between. CDR3 sequence (DNA): TGTGCCAGCAGTTCCCCCCTTAGGGGTAACTATGGCTACACCTTC. It yields the protein CASSSPLRGNYGYTF.

The chain joins TRBV27 to TRBJ2-2; D is possibly TRBD1 (6 bases). Germline CDR1 and CDR2: MNHEY and SMNVEV (reference sequence). The V and J ends lost 1 base and 1 base respectively, with 7 bases between them. The CDR3 extends over 15 amino acids. For the CDR3, the DNA is TGTGCCAGCAGTTTATGGGGACAGAACACCGGGGAGCTGTTTTTT. This encodes CASSLWGQNTGELFF.

This clonotype was found many times. The chain links TRBV5-8 to TRBJ2-3; no firm D call. Between the trimmed V and J ends, which lost 0 bases and 8 bases, there was a span of 13 bases. The germline CDR1 and CDR2 sequences are SGHTS and YDEGEE. The CDR3 is 14 amino acids. The CDR3 loop is CASSLALSLGTQYF. For the CDR3, the DNA is TGTGCCAGCAGCTTGGCCCTTAGCCTGGGTACGCAGTATTTT.

This clonotype came up many times. The chain recombines TRBV18 with TRBJ2-3, with a tentative D call TRBD2 (6 bases). Germline V lookup: CDR1 KGHSH, CDR2 LQKENI. The CDR3 contains 15 residues. Trimming removed 4 bases from V and 2 bases from J, with 13 bases in between. Here the CDR3 DNA reads TGTGCCAGCTCACTCCGGGACTTATACACAGATACGCAGTATTTT. This encodes CASSLRDLYTDTQYF.

The chain employs TRBV4-2 and TRBJ1-5; perhaps TRBD1 as D (5 bases). This CDR3 contains 13 residues. V was pared by 2 bases and J by 7 bases, with 9 bases between. Germline loops: CDR1 LGHNA, CDR2 YNFKEQ. The CDR3 loop reads CASSQQTGQPQHF. The CDR3 nucleotides are TGTGCCAGCAGCCAACAAACAGGACAGCCCCAGCATTTT.

This clonotype was found a few times. V and J are TRBV6-1 and TRBJ2-1; maybe TRBD1 (6 bases). This CDR3 is 17 amino acids long. V was trimmed by 6 bases and J by 2 bases, leaving 20 bases between them. CDR1 MNHNS and CDR2 SASEGT come from the germline V gene. CDR3 DNA: TGTGCCAGCAGAGATTTCCGGGACACCGGAACCTACAATGAGCAGTTCTTC. Protein sequence: CASRDFRDTGTYNEQFF.

The chain links TRBV11-3 to TRBJ2-4; D perhaps matches TRBD2 (7 bases). Germline CDR1 and CDR2: SGHNT and YENEEA. V lost 5 bases and J lost 6, with 17 bases in between. The CDR3 runs to 15 residues. CDR3 nucleotide sequence: TGTGCCAGCAGCCCCCGGGGAGGGGGTAGAAACATTCAGTACTTC. Translating it yields CASSPRGGGRNIQYF. Filled out from reference TRBV11-3 and TRBJ2-4, the complete variable domain reads EAGVVQSPRYKIIEKKQPVAFWCNPISGHNTLYWYLQNLGQGPELLIRYENEEAVDDSQLPKDRFSAERLKGVDSTLKIQPAELGDSAVYLCASSPRGGGRNIQYFGAGTRLSVL.

Ten or more counts support this clonotype. The chain links TRBV13 to TRBJ2-3, with TRBD2 matching 9 bases. CDR3 length equals 14 residues. Germline V gene sequence: CDR1 PRHDT, CDR2 FYEKMQ (reference sequence). The ends lost 5 bases at V and 6 bases at J; junction bases unmatched: 6. In nucleotides, the CDR3 is TGTGCCAGCAGCAGTCCGACTAGCGGTGATACGCAGTATTTT. Translated: CASSSPTSGDTQYF. Supplemented by reference TRBV13 and TRBJ2-3, the full variable domain reads AAGVIQSPRHLIKEKRETATLKCYPIPRHDTVYWYQQGPGQDPQFLISFYEKMQSDKGSIPDRFSAQQFSDYHSELNMSSLELGDSALYFCASSSPTSGDTQYFGPGTRLTVL.